The 31 T cell receptor beta chains presented below share a single source sample, sequenced in a study of T cell repertoires in aging, cancer and after chemotherapy. Multiplex touch-down PCR with TRB-A/B primers amplified rearranged V-D-J TRB sequences. MiXCR was run by TCRdb on the multiplex PCR reads, yielding one entry per CDR3 protein. The data show several thousand distinct CDR3 sequences, with approximately 25% seen just once and around 32% held by the top ten. Amplification of TCR beta used genomic DNA extracted from peripheral blood. Source material: blood. These receptors came from a human donor with a solid tumor.

Points on this clonotype: With a much larger clone just one base away, this may be a read error. The rearrangement links TRBV19 to TRBJ2-3; possible D gene TRBD2, 5 bases. CDR3 size: 16 residues. Germline CDR1 LNHDA, CDR2 SQIVND (reference sequence). Trimming took 3 bases from V and 0 from J, leaving 13 bases between them. The CDR3 DNA follows: TGTGCCAGTAGTATTTTTAGCGTGGGGAGCACAGATACGCAGTATTTT. Its protein is CASSIFSVGSTDTQYF.

Relative to its sample, this clonotype is medium-sized. This rearrangement joins TRBV6-5 to TRBJ2-7; 8 nucleotides align to TRBD2. The V and J ends lost 10 bases and 2 bases, in that order; junction bases with no gene match: 7. CDR1 and CDR2 from the germline V gene are MNHEY and SVGAGI. The CDR3 runs to 13 residues. CDR3 sequence: CAIRGGGTYEQYF. The CDR3 nucleotides read TGTGCCATCCGGGGCGGGGGGACCTACGAGCAGTACTTC.

By sample share, this clonotype is medium-sized. The chain employs TRBV27 and TRBJ2-3; the D gene is possibly TRBD2 (6 bases). CDR3 length: 14 amino acids. The germline V gene encodes CDR1 MNHEY and CDR2 SMNVEV (reference sequence). Trimming took 3 bases from V and 6 from J, leaving 13 bases between them. The CDR3 spells CASSFGGPGDTQYF. DNA for the CDR3: TGTGCCAGCAGTTTCGGAGGGCCGGGTGATACGCAGTATTTT.

This chain joins TRBV20-1 and TRBJ2-7; D is unresolved. Trimming took off 6 bases at V and 0 bases at J, with 15 bases between the two ends. Germline V gives CDR1 DFQATT, CDR2 SNEGSKA (reference sequence). The CDR3 loop spans 14 amino acids. CDR3 DNA sequence: TGCAGTGCGGCGCCCGGCCCAAGCTCCTACGAGCAGTACTTC. Translated, it gives CSAAPGPSSYEQYF.

The CDR3 spells CSARGGNPGGRRNGYTF. CDR3 nucleotides: TGCAGTGCTAGAGGGGGGAACCCAGGGGGAAGACGGAACGGCTACACCTTC. The chain uses TRBV20-1 and TRBJ1-2, with 7 bases fitting TRBD1. CDR3 length: 17 residues. J was trimmed by 8 bases and V by 1 base; bases with no gene match: 19. Germline lookup yields CDR1 DFQATT and CDR2 SNEGSKA (reference sequence).

The genes are TRBV12-3 or TRBV12-4 and TRBJ2-7, with D uncertain. Trimming stripped 2 bases from V and 1 base from J, with 12 bases between. The CDR3 is 15 residues long. The CDR3 DNA reads TGTGCCAGCAGTTTACAGGTGGCGCTATCCTACGAGCAGTACTTC. It encodes CASSLQVALSYEQYF.

This clonotype rates as medium-sized (0.01 to 0.1%). The genes are TRBV27 and TRBJ2-2, with unresolved D. V gave up 4 bases and J gave up 5 bases, with 8 bases separating them. CDR1 MNHEY and CDR2 SMNVEV come from the germline V gene (reference sequence). This CDR3 is built from 13 residues. CDR3 loop: CASSSSLTGELFF. The CDR3 DNA sequence: TGTGCCAGCAGTTCCTCACTAACCGGGGAGCTGTTTTTT.

This clonotype has a single count. This may be a read error, as it is one base from a much larger clone. The chain recombines TRBV5-6 with TRBJ2-5, with D perhaps TRBD1 (5 bases). There are 15 residues in the CDR3. Germline values: CDR1 SGHDT, CDR2 YYEEEE. Written as DNA, the CDR3 is TGTTCCAGCAGCTTGGATGGGCAGGGCCAAGAGACCCAGTACTTC. Translating it yields CSSSLDGQGQETQYF.

The V call is TRBV5-1, the J call TRBJ2-7; D is possibly TRBD1 (6 bases). Germline V gives CDR1 SGHRS, CDR2 YFSETQ. This CDR3 is 14 amino acids long. The ends were cut back, 0 bases at V and 4 bases at J, with 11 bases in the middle. CDR3: CASSLDRVRYEQYF. The CDR3 DNA reads as TGCGCCAGCAGCTTGGACAGGGTACGGTACGAGCAGTACTTC.

This clonotype was counted only a few times. The rearrangement joins TRBV5-4 to TRBJ2-3; D may be TRBD1 or TRBD2 (5 bases each). This CDR3 comprises 15 residues. Trimming pared 7 bases from V and 2 bases from J, leaving 17 bases between. Germline CDR1 and CDR2: SGHNT and YYREEE (reference sequence). Here the CDR3 reads CASVRDPSHTDTQYF. In nucleotides, the CDR3 is TGTGCCAGCGTACGGGACCCCAGCCACACAGATACGCAGTATTTT.

The chain has TRBV6-2 or TRBV6-3 and TRBJ1-5; D not certain. Germline V gene sequence: CDR1 MNHEY, CDR2 SVGEGT. The CDR3 runs 14 residues. V was shortened by 0 bases and J by 1 base, with 4 bases between the two germline ends. CDR3 region: CASSYSGSNQPQHF. The CDR3 bases are TGTGCCAGCAGTTACTCGGGGAGCAATCAGCCCCAGCATTTT.

This clonotype qualifies as medium-sized (0.01 to 0.1%). The J gene is TRBJ2-7, the V gene TRBV30, with D possibly being TRBD2 (5 bases). Between the trimmed V and J ends, which lost 7 bases and 2 bases, there was a span of 18 bases. Germline V gives CDR1 GTSNPN, CDR2 SVGIG (reference sequence). The CDR3 runs to 14 residues. Here the CDR3 reads CASAGRGSAYEQYF. The CDR3 region has the DNA TGTGCCTCTGCCGGTAGAGGGAGCGCCTACGAGCAGTACTTC.

Comment on this clonotype: A single base separates this from a much larger clone, so it may be a read error. The CDR3 does not end in the conserved phenylalanine or tryptophan, so this is likely a read error. This rearrangement joins TRBV20-1 to TRBJ2-7; D gene uncertain. The CDR3 has 11 amino acids. Trimming shortened V by 6 bases and J by 3 bases, and 9 bases separated the two germline ends. Germline values: CDR1 DFQATT, CDR2 SNEGSKA (reference sequence). DNA for the CDR3: TGCAGTGCCCATGATGTCTACGAGCAGTACTTG. Translation gives CSAHDVYEQYL.

This clonotype is termed medium-sized. The chain uses TRBV30 and TRBJ2-1, with D hard to call. V lost 4 bases, J lost 0 bases, and 7 bases lay in between. This CDR3 is 13 amino acids long. Germline V gene lookup returns CDR1 GTSNPN and CDR2 SVGIG (reference sequence). The CDR3 coding sequence is TGTGCCTGGAAGTGGTCCTCCTACAATGAGCAGTTCTTC. Translated: CAWKWSSYNEQFF.

As to this clonotype: A much larger clone is a single base away; this may be a read error. This chain connects TRBV19 to TRBJ2-1; D gene ambiguous. The J call is in doubt because the DNA end fits TRBJ2-7 better. From germline, CDR1 is LNHDA and CDR2 SQIVND (reference sequence). This CDR3 spans 14 amino acids. CDR3 in DNA: TGTGCCAGTAGTCAGACGGGTGCGAACAATGAGCAGTACTTC. It specifies CASSQTGANNEQYF.

V and J are TRBV11-3 and TRBJ2-1, with D unresolved. This CDR3 has 13 residues. V lost 1 base and J 6 bases, leaving 7 bases between the germline ends. Germline CDR1 is SGHNT and CDR2 is YENEEA. The DNA for the CDR3 is TGTGCCAGCAGCTTAGGCCAGTTCAATGAGCAGTTCTTC. Translation gives CASSLGQFNEQFF.

The rearrangement links TRBV7-2 to TRBJ2-7; 11 positions agree with TRBD1. V gave up 5 bases and J gave up 3 bases; unmatched junction bases: 3. The length of the CDR3 is 14 residues. Germline V gene data show CDR1 as SGHTA and CDR2 as FQGNSA. The DNA for the CDR3 is TGTGCCAGCAGCAAGGACAGGGGGCTCTACGAGCAGTACTTC. The encoded protein is CASSKDRGLYEQYF.

This chain links TRBV5-1 with TRBJ2-5; either TRBD1 or TRBD2 may fit D (6 bases each). The CDR3 loop spans 13 amino acids. Trimming removed 1 base at V and 5 bases at J, with 9 bases between. CDR1 and CDR2 (germline): SGHRS, YFSETQ. This CDR3 reads CASSLTGRETQYF. As DNA, the CDR3 is TGCGCCAGCAGCTTGACAGGGAGGGAGACCCAGTACTTC.

The chain couples TRBV27 to TRBJ1-5, with TRBD1 matching over 7 bases. Trimming cost V 5 bases and J 6 bases; bases outside gene matches: 10. Germline values: CDR1 MNHEY, CDR2 SMNVEV (reference sequence). The CDR3 has 15 residues. The chain's CDR3 is CASSTWRGQSQPQHF. The CDR3 nucleotides are TGTGCCAGCAGTACATGGAGGGGGCAGAGTCAGCCCCAGCATTTT.

This clonotype is classed as medium-sized. The J gene is TRBJ2-1, the V gene TRBV5-4; D possibly matches TRBD1 or TRBD2 (5 bases each). This CDR3 has 15 amino acids. The germline V gene encodes CDR1 SGHNT and CDR2 YYREEE (reference sequence). The germline V and J ends were trimmed by 0 bases and 0 bases, with 7 bases remaining between them. CDR3 in amino acids: CASSLGGTSYNEQFF. Here the CDR3 DNA reads TGTGCCAGCAGCTTGGGAGGGACCTCCTACAATGAGCAGTTCTTC.

By proportion, this clonotype is medium-sized (0.01 to 0.1%). The V call is TRBV12-3 or TRBV12-4, the J call TRBJ2-3; D is uncertain. Trimming cost V 3 bases and J 1 base, with 5 bases left between them. The CDR3 loop spans 13 amino acids. The CDR3 is CASSLAGTDTQYF. The CDR3 DNA reads TGTGCCAGCAGTTTGGCCGGCACAGATACGCAGTATTTT.

V usage is TRBV2 and J usage is TRBJ1-4, with D perhaps TRBD1 (6 bases). The CDR3 runs 13 residues. V gave up 7 bases and J gave up 3 bases, with 9 bases separating them. Looked up from germline, CDR1 is SNHLY and CDR2 is FYNNEI. The CDR3, as DNA: TGTGCCAGCAACGACAGGCCTAATGAAAAACTGTTTTTT. Translation: CASNDRPNEKLFF.

In its sample, this clonotype was seen once. This chain links TRBV7-6 with TRBJ2-4; D possibly corresponds to TRBD2 (5 bases). V was pared by 1 base and J by 2 bases, with 9 bases between. CDR1 is SGHVS, CDR2 FNYEAQ, per germline. There are 15 residues in the CDR3. CDR3 protein: CASSLGAGTKNIQYF. The CDR3, as DNA: TGTGCCAGCAGCTTAGGTGCCGGGACCAAAAACATTCAGTACTTC.

Note on this clonotype: A much larger clone differs from this one at a single base, so this may be a read error. This rearrangement joins TRBV19 to TRBJ1-4; no reliable D call. Trimming left V 7 bases short and J 7 bases short, with 25 bases between. Germline CDR1 is LNHDA and CDR2 is SQIVND (reference sequence). This CDR3 comprises 17 residues. CDR3: CASIMVLGFGGGEKLFF. In DNA, the CDR3 is TGTGCCAGTATTATGGTATTGGGTTTTGGTGGTGGTGAAAAACTGTTTTTT.

This clonotype was counted between two and nine times. The CDR3 sequence: CASSQGVALLGYGYTF. CDR3 nucleotides: TGTGCCAGCAGCCAAGGAGTAGCCCTACTAGGCTATGGCTACACCTTC. This chain joins TRBV14 and TRBJ1-2, with D uncertain. CDR3 length: 16 residues. Germline assignment: CDR1 SGHDN and CDR2 FVKESK. V was clipped by 1 base and J by 4 bases, with 16 bases between them.

This clonotype is classed as medium-sized. This chain uses TRBV11-3 with TRBJ2-1; 10 nucleotides match TRBD2. Germline assignment: CDR1 SGHNT and CDR2 YENEEA. Losses at the gene ends were 3 bases for V and 6 bases for J; bases not matched to a gene: 5. The CDR3 runs to 15 residues. The CDR3 nucleotides are TGTGCCAGCAGCTTTTTGGCTAGCGGGGGCAATGAGCAGTTCTTC. It yields the protein CASSFLASGGNEQFF.

The chain combines TRBV12-3 or TRBV12-4 with TRBJ2-5; unclear D gene. The V end was cut by 3 bases, the J end by 5 bases, with 10 bases between. The CDR3 has 13 amino acids. The CDR3 spells CASSFGAKETQYF. The CDR3 DNA is TGTGCCAGCAGTTTCGGTGCCAAGGAGACCCAGTACTTC.

By proportion, this clonotype is medium-sized. The chain links TRBV6-5 to TRBJ2-1; D unclear. Per the germline V gene, CDR1 is MNHEY and CDR2 is SVGAGI. The germline V and J ends were trimmed by 0 bases and 5 bases, with 17 bases remaining between them. There are 17 residues in the CDR3. The CDR3 is CASSYSILVGINNEQFF. The CDR3 DNA follows: TGTGCCAGCAGTTACTCGATCCTTGTTGGGATCAACAATGAGCAGTTCTTC.

The rearrangement uses TRBV29-1 and TRBJ2-5, with TRBD1 identical over 9 bases. J gave up 4 bases and V 7 bases, and 10 bases lay outside the gene matches. This CDR3 has 14 amino acids. Per the germline V gene, CDR1 is SQVTM and CDR2 is ANQGSEA. In DNA form, the CDR3 reads TGCAGCGCCCCGGACAGGGGCCGTTCAGAGACCCAGTACTTC. Its protein is CSAPDRGRSETQYF.

This chain joins TRBV5-4 and TRBJ2-7; 8 nucleotides line up with TRBD1. The germline gives CDR1 SGHNT, CDR2 YYREEE (reference sequence). The J segment lost 6 bases and the V segment lost 2 bases, leaving 7 bases of the junction unmatched. The CDR3 has 14 residues. DNA of the CDR3: TGTGCCAGCAGCTTAGAGACAGGGGTTGGCGAGCAGTACTTC. Translated: CASSLETGVGEQYF.

This clonotype qualifies as medium-sized. CDR3 in amino acids: CASSYGTAGRGYTF. As DNA, the CDR3 is TGTGCCAGCAGCTACGGGACAGCCGGTCGTGGCTACACCTTC. The V call is TRBV7-9, the J call TRBJ1-2, with 7 bases that match TRBD1. Trimming at V came to 4 bases and at J to 7 bases, leaving 9 bases not matched to a gene. The germline CDR1 and CDR2 sequences are SEHNR and FQNEAQ (reference sequence). This CDR3 is built from 14 residues.